This T cell receptor beta chain was found in a study of Graves' ophthalmopathy and Graves' hyperthyroidism. Study-level background: The blood sample was drawn at first diagnosis and before any treatment.

The ends were cut back, 6 bases at V and 0 bases at J, with 6 bases in the middle. This CDR3 spans 13 amino acids. Germline V gives CDR1 MNHEY, CDR2 SVGEGT. RNA transcripts served as template for amplifying TCR beta CDR3 sequences. HTBI primers were used in a first-round RT-PCR, which preceded a second-round multiplex PCR. MiXCR, run by TCRdb on the multiplex PCR reads, gives a single entry per CDR3 protein. In the table there are 200,000 to 250,000 distinct CDR3 sequences, under 30% of which are singletons. Study-wide results and limits: The model achieved approximately 71% sensitivity and roughly 79% specificity for ophthalmopathy progression. Blood contained most expanded thyroid clonotypes exceeding 0.001 frequency.

This clonotype was seen ten or more times. Its antigen is as yet unknown. The rearrangement links TRBV6-2 or TRBV6-3 to TRBJ1-5, with D possibly being TRBD1 (5 bases). Source material: peripheral blood. The TCR comes from a man aged 50-59 years with Graves' ophthalmopathy. In nucleotides, the CDR3 is TGTGCCAGCAGCGGGGGTAGCAATCAGCCCCAGCATTTT. Its translation: CASSGGSNQPQHF.